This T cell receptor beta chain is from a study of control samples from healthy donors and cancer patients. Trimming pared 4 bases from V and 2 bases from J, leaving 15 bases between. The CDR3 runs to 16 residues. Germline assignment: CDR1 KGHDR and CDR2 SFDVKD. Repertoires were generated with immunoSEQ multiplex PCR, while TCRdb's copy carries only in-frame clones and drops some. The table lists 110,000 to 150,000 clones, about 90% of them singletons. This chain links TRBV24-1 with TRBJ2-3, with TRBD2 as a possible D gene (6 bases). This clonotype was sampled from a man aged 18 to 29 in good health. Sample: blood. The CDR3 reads CATSDPMEGNTDTQYF. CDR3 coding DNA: TGTGCCACCAGTGACCCGATGGAGGGTAACACAGATACGCAGTATTTT.